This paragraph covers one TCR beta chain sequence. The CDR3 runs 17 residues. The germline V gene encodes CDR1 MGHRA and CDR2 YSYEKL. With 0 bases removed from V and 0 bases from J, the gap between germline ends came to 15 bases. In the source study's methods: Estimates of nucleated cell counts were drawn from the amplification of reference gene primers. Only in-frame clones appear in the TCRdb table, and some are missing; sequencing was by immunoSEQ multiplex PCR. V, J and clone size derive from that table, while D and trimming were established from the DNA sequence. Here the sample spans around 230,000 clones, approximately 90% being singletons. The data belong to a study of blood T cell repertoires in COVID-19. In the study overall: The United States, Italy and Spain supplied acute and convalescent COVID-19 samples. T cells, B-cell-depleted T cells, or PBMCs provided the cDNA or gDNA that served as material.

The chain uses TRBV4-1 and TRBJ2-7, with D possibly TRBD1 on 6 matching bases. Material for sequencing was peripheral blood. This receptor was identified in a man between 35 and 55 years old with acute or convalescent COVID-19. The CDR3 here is CASSQDPQGTSSYEQYF. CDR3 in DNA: TGCGCCAGCAGCCAAGACCCCCAGGGGACAAGCTCCTACGAGCAGTACTTC.